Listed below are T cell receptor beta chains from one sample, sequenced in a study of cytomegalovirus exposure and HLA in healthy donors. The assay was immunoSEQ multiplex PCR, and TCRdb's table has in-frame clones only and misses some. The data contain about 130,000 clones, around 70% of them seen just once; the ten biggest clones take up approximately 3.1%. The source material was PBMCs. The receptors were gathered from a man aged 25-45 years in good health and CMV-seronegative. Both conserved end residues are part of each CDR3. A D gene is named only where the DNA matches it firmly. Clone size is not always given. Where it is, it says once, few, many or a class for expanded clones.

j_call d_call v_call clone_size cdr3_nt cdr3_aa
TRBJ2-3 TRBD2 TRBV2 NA TGTGCCAGCAGCGGGGGGGGTCGCACAGATACGCAGTATTTT CASSGGGRTDTQYF
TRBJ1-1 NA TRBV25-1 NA TGTGCCAGCAGGCTGGGGGCGAGACCTGAAGCTTTCTTT CASRLGARPEAFF
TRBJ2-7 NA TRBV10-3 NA TGTGCCATCAGTGAGCAACAGGGAATTGTCTACGAGCAGTACTTC CAISEQQGIVYEQYF
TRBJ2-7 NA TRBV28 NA TGTGCCAGCAGCCCAGCAGAGGACATCTACGAGCAGTACTTC CASSPAEDIYEQYF
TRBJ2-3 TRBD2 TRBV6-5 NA TGTGCCAGCAGTTACTCTGCGGGAGGGAAGACAGATACGCAGTATTTT CASSYSAGGKTDTQYF
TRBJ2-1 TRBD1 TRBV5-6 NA TGTGCCAGCAGCTTGGTGCGCGGGACAGGGGGGGTTAGCAATGAGCAGTTCTTC CASSLVRGTGGVSNEQFF
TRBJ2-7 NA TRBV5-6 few TGTGCCAGCAGCCGACTCGCCTTGCCTGCAGATTACGAGCAGTACTTC CASSRLALPADYEQYF
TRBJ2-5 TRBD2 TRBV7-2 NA TGTGCCAGCAGCCCCGGGCGACTAGCGGGGGATACCCTAGAGACCCAGTACTTC CASSPGRLAGDTLETQYF
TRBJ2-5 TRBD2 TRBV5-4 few TGTGCCAGCAGCTATGGACTAGCGGGGGGGCAGGAGACCCAGTACTTC CASSYGLAGGQETQYF
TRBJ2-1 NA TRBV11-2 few TGTGCCAGCAGCTTAGGCACAGAGAGCTCCTACAATGAGCAGTTCTTC CASSLGTESSYNEQFF
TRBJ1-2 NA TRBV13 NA TGTGCCAGCAGCCCTCGACAGGAAACCTACTATGGCTACACCTTC CASSPRQETYYGYTF
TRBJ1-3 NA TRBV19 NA TGTGCCAGTATGACAGAAGGAAACACCATATATTTT CASMTEGNTIYF
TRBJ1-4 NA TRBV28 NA TGTGCCAGCAGTTTTTCAGGGGCGAGGGAAAAACTGTTTTTT CASSFSGAREKLFF
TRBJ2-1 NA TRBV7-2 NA TGTGCCAGCAGCTCTGGGAGTCACAATGAGCAGTTCTTC CASSSGSHNEQFF
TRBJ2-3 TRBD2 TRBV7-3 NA TGTGCCAGCACCACTAGCGGGGGGACAACAGATACGCAGTATTTT CASTTSGGTTDTQYF
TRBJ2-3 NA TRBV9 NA TGTGCCAGCAGCGGCAGGGATAGCACAGATACGCAGTATTTT CASSGRDSTDTQYF
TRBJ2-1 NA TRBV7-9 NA TGTGCCATCCCCGGCGGGGTGGATGAGCAGTTCTTC CAIPGGVDEQFF
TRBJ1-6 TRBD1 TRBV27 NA TGTGCCAGCACCCAGGGGGCTTTGGTAAATTCACCCCTCCACTTT CASTQGALVNSPLHF
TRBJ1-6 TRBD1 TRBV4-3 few TGCGCCAGCAGCCAAGAAGGGACAGGGAGGAATTCACCCCTCCACTTT CASSQEGTGRNSPLHF
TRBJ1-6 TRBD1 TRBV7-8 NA TGTGCCAGCAGCTTAGGGGGGACAGCTAATTCACCCCTCCACTTT CASSLGGTANSPLHF
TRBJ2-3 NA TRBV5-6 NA TGTGCCAGCAGCTTGGTAGGTAACCCTCTGGAGACGCAGTATTTT CASSLVGNPLETQYF
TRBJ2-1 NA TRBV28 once TGTGCCAGCGGGGGGGCCAGAAATGAGCAGTTCTTC CASGGARNEQFF
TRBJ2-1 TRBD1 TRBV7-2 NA TGTGCCAGCAGCCTCGACAGGGTCGCCGGTGAGCAGTTCTTC CASSLDRVAGEQFF
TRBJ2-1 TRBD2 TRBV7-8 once TGTGCCAGCAAGGGACTAGCGGGATACAATGAGCAGTTCTTC CASKGLAGYNEQFF
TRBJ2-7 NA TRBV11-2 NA TGTGCCAGCAGCTTGGTGCTGGGGCAAAGTTTAGGCGAGCAGTACTTC CASSLVLGQSLGEQYF
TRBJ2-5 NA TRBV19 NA TGTGCCAGTGGTCCGACAGGTCAAGAGACCCAGTACTTC CASGPTGQETQYF
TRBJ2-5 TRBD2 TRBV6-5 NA TGTGCCAGCAGTTACGGACTAGCAAAAGAGACCCAGTACTTC CASSYGLAKETQYF
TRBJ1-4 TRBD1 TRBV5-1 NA TGCGCCAGCAGTAAGTTCCTGGGACAGTCTAATGAAAAACTGTTTTTT CASSKFLGQSNEKLFF
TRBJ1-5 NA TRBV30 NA TGTGCCTGGAGTGTAGGTCAGGACAATCAGCCCCAGCATTTT CAWSVGQDNQPQHF
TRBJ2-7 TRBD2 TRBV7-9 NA TGTGCCAGCAGCTTATCACTTAGCGGGGGCAACTACGAGCAGTACTTC CASSLSLSGGNYEQYF
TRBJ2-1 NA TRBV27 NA TGTGCCAGCAGTTTAAGCGCTGAGTGGAATGAGCAGTTCTTC CASSLSAEWNEQFF
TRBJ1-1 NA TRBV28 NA TGTGCCAGCAGTTTATGGGGGGCTTTGGCTTTCTTT CASSLWGALAFF